One T cell receptor beta chain is described in this entry. This may be a read error, as it is one base from a much larger clone. Between the trimmed V and J ends, which lost 5 bases and 0 bases, there was a span of 10 bases. CDR3 length: 14 amino acids. This specimen belongs to a study of Graves' ophthalmopathy and Graves' hyperthyroidism. Using RNA transcripts, the TCR beta CDR3 regions were amplified. First-round RT-PCR relied on HTBI primers, and a second-round multiplex PCR came next. MiXCR, run by TCRdb on the multiplex PCR reads, gives a single entry per CDR3 protein. The sample lists more than 550,000 distinct CDR3 sequences; 35% to 45% were seen once.

The specimen sequenced was peripheral blood. The TCR originated in an adult man with Graves' ophthalmopathy. The chain is built from TRBV12-3 or TRBV12-4 and TRBJ1-1; D remains ambiguous. The CDR3 sequence: CASSTIGMNTEAFF. The CDR3 bases are TGTGCCAGCAGTACGATAGGGATGAACACTGAAGCTTTCTTT.